A single sample is the source of the 4 T cell receptor beta chains below, sequenced in a study of blood T cell repertoires in COVID-19. Only in-frame clones appear in the TCRdb table, and some are missing; sequencing was by immunoSEQ multiplex PCR. The data show just under 65,000 clones, 80% to 90% seen once. Sequenced input: peripheral blood. Receptors originate from a middle-aged man with acute or convalescent COVID-19.

The chain has TRBV7-8 and TRBJ2-4, with D maybe TRBD1 (6 bases). Germline V lookup: CDR1 SGHVS, CDR2 FQNEAQ. The CDR3 sequence is 14 residues long. The V end lost 6 bases, the J end lost 2 bases, and 11 bases lay between the germline ends. The CDR3 DNA reads as TGTGCCAGCAGTTTTGGGGGCCCCAAAAACATTCAGTACTTC. Encoded protein: CASSFGGPKNIQYF.

In its sample, this clone was seen a few times. This sequence joins TRBV5-1 and TRBJ1-3; 7 bases are a match to TRBD1. Trimming at V came to 0 bases and at J to 4 bases, leaving 10 bases not matched to a gene. The CDR3 runs 17 residues. CDR1 SGHRS and CDR2 YFSETQ come from the germline V gene. This chain's CDR3 is CASSLGTGGFGGNTIYF. DNA for the CDR3: TGCGCCAGCAGCTTGGGGACAGGAGGATTCGGAGGAAACACCATATATTTT.

The V and J genes are TRBV4-2 and TRBJ1-5, with TRBD1 identical over 7 bases. V dropped 2 bases and J dropped 7; count of bases not matched to a gene: 8. This CDR3 spans 15 amino acids. The V gene's germline CDR1 is LGHNA and CDR2 YNFKEQ. This CDR3 is CASSQRGGMGQPQHF. The CDR3 DNA reads TGTGCCAGCAGCCAACGAGGGGGCATGGGCCAGCCCCAGCATTTT.

V usage is TRBV6-2 or TRBV6-3 and J usage is TRBJ2-4; D gene unclear. V dropped 4 bases and J dropped 0 bases, with 10 bases sitting between them. The germline CDR1 and CDR2 sequences are MNHEY and SVGEGT. This CDR3 is 15 amino acids long. CDR3 in DNA: TGTGCCAGCAGTTCAGTCCTTATAGCCAAAAACATTCAGTACTTC. This encodes CASSSVLIAKNIQYF.